The 19 T cell receptor beta chains below all came from one sample that was sequenced in a study of human thymus T cells. Resections removed during corrective heart surgery provided the thymus tissue used. Some clones are missing from TCRdb's copy, which holds only in-frame ones; the method was immunoSEQ multiplex PCR. The data contain 120,000 or so clones, over 85% of them seen just once; the ten biggest clones take up less than 0.03%. Sample: thymus tissue. The source is a boy under two years old with a congenital heart defect but otherwise immunologically healthy.

The chain couples TRBV11-3 to TRBJ2-7; the D gene is possibly TRBD1 (6 bases). V was cut by 3 bases and J by 3 bases, with 12 bases left in between. This CDR3 region has 14 residues. Germline V gene data show CDR1 as SGHNT and CDR2 as YENEEA. The CDR3 DNA follows: TGTGCCAGCAGCTTGGGCCGGGGACACTACGAGCAGTACTTC. Protein sequence: CASSLGRGHYEQYF. Full variable domain (outside the CDR3, taken from reference TRBV11-3 and TRBJ2-7): EAGVVQSPRYKIIEKKQPVAFWCNPISGHNTLYWYLQNLGQGPELLIRYENEEAVDDSQLPKDRFSAERLKGVDSTLKIQPAELGDSAVYLCASSLGRGHYEQYFGPGTRLTVT.

The CDR3 DNA is TGTGCCAGCAGCTTAGAGACGGCAAACTATGGCTACACCTTC. It specifies CASSLETANYGYTF. The J gene is TRBJ1-2, the V gene TRBV5-6; no clear D gene. CDR3 length: 14 residues. Germline CDR1 SGHDT, CDR2 YYEEEE. V dropped 2 bases and J dropped 2 bases, with 10 bases sitting between them.

V is TRBV6-6 and J is TRBJ2-7; 8 bases agree with TRBD2. CDR1 and CDR2 (germline): MNHNY, SVGAGI (reference sequence). Unmatched junction bases numbered 7, after V lost 7 bases and J lost 2 bases. The length of the CDR3 is 14 residues. The CDR3 region has the DNA TGTGCCAGCATTCCAAGCGGGGGTACCTACGAGCAGTACTTC. This gives the protein CASIPSGGTYEQYF.

The chain is built from TRBV19 and TRBJ1-2; D call uncertain. From germline, CDR1 is LNHDA and CDR2 SQIVND (reference sequence). CDR3 length: 16 amino acids. The V end lost 1 base, the J end lost 1 base, and 13 bases lay between the germline ends. This CDR3 reads CASSIVGRTFNYGYTF. CDR3 DNA sequence: TGTGCCAGTAGTATAGTGGGCCGAACGTTTAACTATGGCTACACCTTC.

The CDR3 sequence is CASSLPGTSSEQYF. The CDR3 bases are TGTGCCAGCAGCCTCCCCGGGACTAGTTCCGAGCAGTACTTC. The chain carries TRBV7-2 and TRBJ2-7; 8 nucleotides align to TRBD2. Germline V gene data show CDR1 as SGHTA and CDR2 as FQGNSA. V trimming: 5 bases; J trimming: 6 bases; junction bases outside the gene matches: 9. The CDR3 length is 14 residues.

The V call is TRBV7-2, the J call TRBJ2-7, with TRBD1 matching 8 bases. Germline trimming cut 5 bases from V and 5 bases from J; bases unmatched to any gene: 11. This CDR3 region has 15 residues. Germline CDR1 SGHTA, CDR2 FQGNSA. The CDR3 sequence: CASSPPTGERHEQYF. CDR3 DNA: TGTGCCAGCAGCCCTCCGACAGGGGAGAGGCACGAGCAGTACTTC.

The V call is TRBV30, the J call TRBJ2-1; 8 bases align to TRBD2. This CDR3 is 14 amino acids long. CDR1 is GTSNPN, CDR2 SVGIG, per germline (reference sequence). The junction had 7 bases not matched to a gene; V was cut back by 0 bases and J by 9 bases. CDR3 bases: TGTGCCTGGAGTGTCCGGGGGGGCCGTCCTGAGCAGTTCTTC. Protein product: CAWSVRGGRPEQFF. Filled out from reference TRBV30 and TRBJ2-1, the complete variable domain reads SQTIHQWPATLVQPVGSPLSLECTVEGTSNPNLYWYRQAAGRGLQLLFYSVGIGQISSEVPQNLSASRPQDRQFILSSKKLLLSDSGFYLCAWSVRGGRPEQFFGPGTRLTVL.

The chain has TRBV28 and TRBJ2-3; either TRBD1 or TRBD2 may supply D (5 bases each). Germline CDR1 MDHEN, CDR2 SYDVKM. Trimming pared 6 bases from V and 6 bases from J, leaving 10 bases between. The CDR3 is 12 residues long. The CDR3, as DNA: TGTGCCAGCAGACCGGGGCCCGATACGCAGTATTTT. Translated: CASRPGPDTQYF.

V and J are TRBV7-9 and TRBJ2-7; 10 nucleotides agree with TRBD1. This CDR3 is 14 amino acids long. Trimming took 4 bases from V and 7 from J; bases not matched to a gene: 7. Germline V gene lookup returns CDR1 SEHNR and CDR2 FQNEAQ (reference sequence). CDR3 DNA sequence: TGTGCCAGCAGCTACCCGGGACAGGGGTGGGAGCAGTACTTC. Translated: CASSYPGQGWEQYF. The complete variable domain, with remaining parts taken from reference TRBV7-9 and TRBJ2-7, reads DTGVSQNPRHKITKRGQNVTFRCDPISEHNRLYWYRQTLGQGPEFLTYFQNEAQLEKSRLLSDRFSAERPKGSFSTLEIQRTEQGDSAMYLCASSYPGQGWEQYFGPGTRLTVT.

This chain joins TRBV4-3 and TRBJ2-5; TRBD2 might be the D (6 bases). V was clipped by 3 bases and J by 0 bases, with 8 bases between them. Germline V gene data show CDR1 as LGHNA and CDR2 as YSLEER. This CDR3 has 14 amino acids. CDR3: CASSQSGDQETQYF. CDR3 nucleotides: TGCGCCAGCAGCCAGTCGGGGGACCAAGAGACCCAGTACTTC.

The chain uses TRBV9 and TRBJ1-6; D is unresolved. V was pared by 4 bases and J by 6 bases, with 17 bases between. This CDR3 has 16 residues. Germline V CDR1 and CDR2: SGDLS, YYNGEE. CDR3 region: CASSPNEGRLNSPLHF. Written as DNA, the CDR3 is TGTGCCAGCAGCCCCAATGAGGGCAGACTTAATTCACCCCTCCACTTT.

J is TRBJ2-3 and V is TRBV9, with 8 positions matching TRBD2. CDR3 length equals 16 residues. V lost 0 bases to trimming and J lost 2 bases; unmatched junction nucleotides: 5. Germline values: CDR1 SGDLS, CDR2 YYNGEE. The CDR3 loop reads CASSVDPAGVTDTQYF. The CDR3 coding sequence is TGTGCCAGCAGCGTAGATCCAGCGGGGGTCACAGATACGCAGTATTTT.

The chain employs TRBV5-1 and TRBJ2-5, with D unclear. The CDR3 covers 14 residues. Germline CDR1 reads SGHRS; CDR2 reads YFSETQ. V shed 4 bases and J shed 0 bases, with 10 bases lying between them. This CDR3 reads CASSPLSYQETQYF. The CDR3 bases are TGCGCCAGCAGCCCCTTGTCATACCAAGAGACCCAGTACTTC.

The gene calls are TRBV5-1 and TRBJ2-5, with 9 positions matching TRBD1. CDR3 length: 16 amino acids. Per the germline V gene, CDR1 is SGHRS and CDR2 is YFSETQ. V lost 4 bases and J lost 4; bases outside the gene matches: 11. This CDR3 reads CASSIYRDRVPETQYF. CDR3 nucleotides: TGCGCCAGCAGCATCTACCGGGACAGGGTACCAGAGACCCAGTACTTC.

The chain joins TRBV5-4 to TRBJ1-1, with 7 positions matching TRBD1. Trimming took 4 bases from V and 3 from J; bases not matched to a gene: 0. The germline V gene has CDR1 SGHNT and CDR2 YYREEE (reference sequence). This CDR3 is 12 amino acids long. The chain's CDR3 is CASSQGDTEAFF. CDR3 DNA: TGTGCCAGCAGCCAGGGGGACACTGAAGCTTTCTTT.

V is TRBV4-2 and J is TRBJ1-3; TRBD1 agrees at 7 bases. Germline V CDR1 and CDR2: LGHNA, YNFKEQ. The CDR3 has 19 amino acids. J gave up 6 bases and V 1 base, and 18 bases lay outside the gene matches. The chain's CDR3 is CASSQAPRGQQSSLNTIYF. Here the CDR3 DNA reads TGTGCCAGCAGCCAAGCCCCGCGGGGACAGCAATCTTCACTAAACACCATATATTTT.

This rearrangement joins TRBV30 to TRBJ1-2, with a possible D match to TRBD1 (5 bases). The CDR3 covers 12 residues. The ends were cut back, 7 bases at V and 8 bases at J, with 17 bases in the middle. Germline values: CDR1 GTSNPN, CDR2 SVGIG (reference sequence). The DNA for the CDR3 is TGTGCCTCAATTTCCTGGGGGAGCGGCTACACCTTC. Protein product: CASISWGSGYTF.

Here the CDR3 reads CASSQDSGETYNEQFF. In DNA form, the CDR3 reads TGCGCCAGCAGCCAAGATAGCGGGGAAACCTACAATGAGCAGTTCTTC. The rearrangement links TRBV4-1 to TRBJ2-1; 8 nucleotides align to TRBD2. The CDR3 loop spans 16 amino acids. The germline V gene encodes CDR1 MGHRA and CDR2 YSYEKL. V shed 0 bases and J 2 bases; nucleotides not matched to a gene: 3.

CDR3 bases: TGTGCCAGCAGCGCCCGGTGGAGGGATTCACCCCTCCACTTT. Amino acid sequence: CASSARWRDSPLHF. This sequence joins TRBV5-5 and TRBJ1-6; D uncertain. The CDR3 loop spans 14 amino acids. Looked up from germline, CDR1 is SGHKS and CDR2 is YYEKEE (reference sequence). Trimming pared 4 bases from V and 8 bases from J, leaving 13 bases between.